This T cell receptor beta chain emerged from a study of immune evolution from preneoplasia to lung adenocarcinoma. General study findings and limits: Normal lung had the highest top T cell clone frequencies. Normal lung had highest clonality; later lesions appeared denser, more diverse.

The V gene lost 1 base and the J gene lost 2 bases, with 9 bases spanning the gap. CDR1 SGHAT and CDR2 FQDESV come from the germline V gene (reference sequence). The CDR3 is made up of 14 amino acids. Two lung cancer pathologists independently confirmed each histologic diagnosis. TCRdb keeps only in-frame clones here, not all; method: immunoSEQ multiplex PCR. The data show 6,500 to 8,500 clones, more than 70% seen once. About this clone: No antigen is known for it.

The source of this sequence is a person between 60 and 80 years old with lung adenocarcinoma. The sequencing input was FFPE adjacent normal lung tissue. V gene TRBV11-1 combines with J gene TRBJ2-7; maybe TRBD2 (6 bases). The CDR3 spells CASSLGDFPYEQYF. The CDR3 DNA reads TGTGCCAGCAGCTTAGGGGACTTCCCCTACGAGCAGTACTTC.